This entry lists 21 T cell receptor beta chains sequenced from one sample in a study of molecular identifiers for immune sequencing clone quantification. MiXCR was run by TCRdb on the PCR reads, yielding one entry per CDR3 protein. The repertoire holds approximately 500,000 distinct CDR3 sequences, with around 23% as singletons. Material: naive CD8+ T cells from blood, with Jurkat cell RNA spiked in. Subset given: FACS-sorted CD8+CD4-CCR7+CD45RA+ naive T cells. These receptor sequences come from a human donor in good health. Some libraries in this study had Jurkat cell RNA spiked in.

This clonotype was counted only a few times. The CDR3 DNA reads TGTGCCAGCAGCCCTGGGACTAGCGGGGGGAACTTCTACAATGAGCAGTTCTTC. Translated, it gives CASSPGTSGGNFYNEQFF. V and J are TRBV7-9 and TRBJ2-1; 15 bases fit TRBD2. Germline V lookup: CDR1 SEHNR, CDR2 FQNEAQ (reference sequence). J was trimmed by 3 bases and V by 5 bases; bases with no gene match: 8. CDR3 size: 18 residues. The full variable domain, completed using reference TRBV7-9 and TRBJ2-1, is DTGVSQNPRHKITKRGQNVTFRCDPISEHNRLYWYRQTLGQGPEFLTYFQNEAQLEKSRLLSDRFSAERPKGSFSTLEIQRTEQGDSAMYLCASSPGTSGGNFYNEQFFGPGTRLTVL.

This chain links TRBV7-9 with TRBJ2-2; TRBD2 agrees at 7 bases. V trimming: 3 bases; J trimming: 7 bases; junction bases outside the gene matches: 11. Germline V gives CDR1 SEHNR, CDR2 FQNEAQ (reference sequence). This CDR3 comprises 16 residues. The CDR3 DNA sequence: TGTGCCAGCAGCTTTTTTCGCGGGAGTGTGAGCGGGGAGCTGTTTTTT. Translated: CASSFFRGSVSGELFF.

This chain uses TRBV19 with TRBJ2-5; maybe TRBD2 (5 bases). V shed 5 bases and J shed 1 base, with 11 bases lying between them. This CDR3 has 14 residues. Germline V gene data show CDR1 as LNHDA and CDR2 as SQIVND (reference sequence). CDR3 amino acids: CASSPRGTQETQYF. The CDR3 DNA is TGTGCCAGTAGTCCACGGGGTACCCAAGAGACCCAGTACTTC.

This clonotype was counted a few times. The germline gene is not matched at one end of the junction; a read error may be the cause. J is TRBJ1-5 and V is TRBV7-9; D is possibly TRBD1 (5 bases). Germline CDR1 reads SEHNR; CDR2 reads FQNEAQ (reference sequence). The CDR3 loop spans 14 amino acids. The CDR3 DNA reads as TGTGCCAGCAGCTCGGACAAGGCGGTTCAGTCCCAGCATTTT. This codes for CASSSDKAVQSQHF.

Turning to this clonotype: This may be a read error, as it is one base from a much larger clone. The chain recombines TRBV29-1 with TRBJ1-1, with D unclear. This CDR3 has 12 residues. The V end lost 6 bases, the J end lost 3 bases, and 11 bases lay between the germline ends. Germline-derived CDR1 and CDR2 are SQVTM and ANQGSEA. This CDR3 reads CSVRVMYTEAFF. The CDR3 nucleotides read TGCAGCGTCCGAGTTATGTACACTGAAGCTTTCTTT.

This clonotype has a count of ten or more. V gene TRBV29-1 combines with J gene TRBJ1-2; a weak D match, TRBD1 (5 bases). Trimming took 6 bases from V and 0 from J, leaving 11 bases between them. The germline V gene encodes CDR1 SQVTM and CDR2 ANQGSEA. The length of the CDR3 is 13 residues. CDR3 nucleotide sequence: TGCAGCGTCGACAGAGAAGCTAACTATGGCTACACCTTC. It translates to CSVDREANYGYTF.

V and J are TRBV28 and TRBJ2-2; 8 bases line up with TRBD1. Trimming took 3 bases from V and 6 from J; bases not matched to a gene: 6. The CDR3 loop spans 15 amino acids. Germline V gives CDR1 MDHEN, CDR2 SYDVKM. The CDR3 DNA sequence: TGTGCCAGCAGTTTCAGGGGGCTGGTCGCCGGGGAGCTGTTTTTT. It encodes CASSFRGLVAGELFF.

This clonotype showed up just a few times. This chain uses TRBV2 with TRBJ1-6, with D possibly matching TRBD1 (5 bases). V was clipped by 4 bases and J by 10 bases, with 8 bases between them. The CDR3 is made up of 12 amino acids. Germline V lookup: CDR1 SNHLY, CDR2 FYNNEI. Here the CDR3 reads CASSGDGSPLHF. As DNA, the CDR3 is TGTGCCAGCAGTGGGGACGGATCACCCCTCCACTTT.

The CDR3 sequence: CASSLVVQLDEQFF. For the CDR3, the DNA is TGTGCCAGCAGTCTCGTAGTGCAGCTCGATGAGCAGTTCTTC. The genes are TRBV28 and TRBJ2-1, with D unclear. V gave up 5 bases and J gave up 8 bases, with 16 bases separating them. Germline assignment: CDR1 MDHEN and CDR2 SYDVKM. The length of the CDR3 is 14 residues.

The chain couples TRBV7-8 to TRBJ2-4; the D gene is possibly TRBD2 (7 bases). The CDR3 covers 16 residues. CDR1 is SGHVS, CDR2 FQNEAQ, per germline. V was shortened by 2 bases and J by 8 bases, with 19 bases between the two germline ends. The CDR3 bases are TGTGCCAGCAGCTTACAGGGTGGGGGGGGCAGGGACATTCAGTACTTC. It translates to CASSLQGGGGRDIQYF. The variable domain in full, completed from reference TRBV7-8 and TRBJ2-4, reads GAGVSQSPRYKVAKRGQDVALRCDPISGHVSLFWYQQALGQGPEFLTYFQNEAQLDKSGLPSDRFFAERPEGSVSTLKIQRTQQEDSAVYLCASSLQGGGGRDIQYFGAGTRLSVL.

CDR3 sequence (DNA): TGTGCCAGCAGCCCGGGGACTGGGGGGCCTGAAGCTTTCTTT. This encodes CASSPGTGGPEAFF. V is TRBV3-1 and J is TRBJ1-1; D perhaps matches TRBD1 (6 bases). Trimming took off 4 bases at V and 6 bases at J, with 15 bases between the two ends. The germline CDR1 and CDR2 sequences are LGHDT and YNNKEL (reference sequence). There are 14 residues in the CDR3.

The table lists this clonotype with a few counts. The chain combines TRBV2 with TRBJ2-7; TRBD1 aligns across 7 bases. The ends lost 7 bases at V and 2 bases at J; junction bases unmatched: 5. Germline V gives CDR1 SNHLY, CDR2 FYNNEI. The CDR3 length is 13 residues. This CDR3 is CASNDRVTYEQYF. The CDR3, as DNA: TGTGCCAGCAATGACAGGGTAACCTACGAGCAGTACTTC.

About this clonotype: A much larger clone lies one base from this, so it may be a read error. The CDR3 DNA sequence: TGTGCCAGCTGCCGCGGCGCCGGCTACGAGCAGTACTTC. Protein product: CASCRGAGYEQYF. V is TRBV7-6 and J is TRBJ2-7; D not resolved. The CDR3 loop spans 13 amino acids. In germline, CDR1 is SGHVS, CDR2 FNYEAQ. V was cut by 8 bases and J by 3 bases, with 14 bases left in between.

Concerning this clonotype itself: With a much larger clone just one base away, this may be a read error. The CDR3, as DNA: TGCAGTGCCGGCGGTGGTATCGCGCAGGCGCAGTATTTT. Protein sequence: CSAGGGIAQAQYF. The chain combines TRBV20-1 with TRBJ2-3; D remains unclear. The germline V and J ends were trimmed by 6 bases and 10 bases, with 20 bases remaining between them. The CDR3 extends over 13 amino acids. The V gene's germline CDR1 is DFQATT and CDR2 SNEGSKA (reference sequence).

This clonotype has just one count. One junction end disagrees with the germline gene, perhaps due to a read error. The chain employs TRBV7-2 and TRBJ1-1; tentatively, D is TRBD1 (5 bases). The CDR3 contains 16 residues. Germline V gene sequence: CDR1 SGHTA, CDR2 FQGNSA. The CDR3 protein is CASSLAEWDGNTGAFF. For the CDR3, the DNA is TGTGCCAGCAGCTTAGCTGAGTGGGACGGAAACACTGGAGCTTTCTTT.

About this clonotype: A single base separates this from a much larger clone, so it may be a read error. The chain uses TRBV20-1 and TRBJ2-7, with 9 bases aligning to TRBD2. There are 13 residues in the CDR3. In germline, CDR1 is DFQATT, CDR2 SNEGSKA (reference sequence). The chain's CDR3 is CSARRGLAYEQCF. For the CDR3, the DNA is TGCAGTGCTAGAAGGGGACTAGCCTACGAGCAGTGCTTC.

In regard to this clonotype: The final CDR3 position lacks the conserved phenylalanine or tryptophan, pointing to a likely read error. No DNA is shown, since the ends of the CDR3 on it are uncertain; the CDR3 is the one TCRdb lists. This chain joins TRBV21-1 and TRBJ1-5; TRBD1, the table's D call, was not compared with the DNA. TRBV21-1 is assigned pseudogene status. Termini included, the CDR3 measures 14 amino acids. The CDR3 sequence: CASRLGRDNQPQHL.

This clonotype turned up a few times. The rearrangement links TRBV7-9 to TRBJ1-6, with 7 bases aligning to TRBD1. Trimming at V came to 5 bases and at J to 3 bases, leaving 1 base not matched to a gene. Germline values: CDR1 SEHNR, CDR2 FQNEAQ (reference sequence). CDR3 length equals 14 residues. In DNA form, the CDR3 reads TGTGCCAGCAGCAGGGACAGCTATAATTCACCCCTCCACTTT. It encodes CASSRDSYNSPLHF. Using reference TRBV7-9 and TRBJ1-6 for the parts outside the CDR3, the full variable domain is DTGVSQNPRHKITKRGQNVTFRCDPISEHNRLYWYRQTLGQGPEFLTYFQNEAQLEKSRLLSDRFSAERPKGSFSTLEIQRTEQGDSAMYLCASSRDSYNSPLHFGNGTRLTVT.

Regarding this clonotype: At one end the junction does not follow the germline gene, possibly because of a read error. The V gene is TRBV6-1, the J gene TRBJ2-5; the D gene is possibly TRBD1 (5 bases). CDR3 length equals 14 residues. Germline V lookup: CDR1 MNHNS, CDR2 SASEGT. CDR3 DNA: TGTGCCAGCAGTGAAGGACAGACCCAAGAGACCCAGTCCTTC. Amino acid sequence: CASSEGQTQETQSF.

This chain links TRBV12-3 or TRBV12-4 with TRBJ2-2; 8 positions match TRBD2. The CDR3 has 18 amino acids. V gave up 0 bases and J gave up 0 bases; unmatched junction bases: 6. The chain's CDR3 is CASSLAWVAGTNTGELFF. In DNA form, the CDR3 reads TGTGCCAGCAGTTTAGCTTGGGTAGCGGGGACGAACACCGGGGAGCTGTTTTTT.

The chain employs TRBV19 and TRBJ1-1; TRBD1 is a possible D gene (5 bases). CDR1 is LNHDA and CDR2 is SQIVND in the germline V gene (reference sequence). This CDR3 is built from 14 residues. V was shortened by 7 bases and J by 3 bases, with 15 bases between the two germline ends. The CDR3 loop is CASTLGPGDTEAFF. CDR3 DNA: TGTGCCAGTACCCTAGGTCCGGGGGACACTGAAGCTTTCTTT. The variable domain in full, completed from reference TRBV19 and TRBJ1-1, reads DGGITQSPKYLFRKEGQNVTLSCEQNLNHDAMYWYRQDPGQGLRLIYYSQIVNDFQKGDIAEGYSVSREKKESFPLTVTSAQKNPTAFYLCASTLGPGDTEAFFGQGTRLTVV.